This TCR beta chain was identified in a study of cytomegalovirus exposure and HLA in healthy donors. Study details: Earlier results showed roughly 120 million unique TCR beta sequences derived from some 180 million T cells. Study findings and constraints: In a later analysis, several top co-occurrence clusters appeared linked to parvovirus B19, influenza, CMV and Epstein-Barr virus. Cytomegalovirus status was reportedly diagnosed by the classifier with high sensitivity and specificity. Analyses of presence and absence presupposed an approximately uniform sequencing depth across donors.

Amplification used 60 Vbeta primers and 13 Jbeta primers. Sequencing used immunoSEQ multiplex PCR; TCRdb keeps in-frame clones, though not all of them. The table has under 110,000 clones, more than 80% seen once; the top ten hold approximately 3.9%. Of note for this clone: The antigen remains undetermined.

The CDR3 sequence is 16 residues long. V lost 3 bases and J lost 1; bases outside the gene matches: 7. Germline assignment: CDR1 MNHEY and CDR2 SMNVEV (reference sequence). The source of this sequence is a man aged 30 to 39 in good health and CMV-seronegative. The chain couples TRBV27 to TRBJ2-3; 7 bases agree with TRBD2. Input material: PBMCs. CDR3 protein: CASSFAGRFGTDTQYF. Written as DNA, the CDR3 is TGTGCCAGCAGTTTCGCCGGGAGGTTCGGCACAGATACGCAGTATTTT.